The 27 T cell receptor beta chains below all came from one sample that was sequenced in a study of cytomegalovirus exposure and HLA in healthy donors. With 60 Vbeta and 13 Jbeta primers, the PCR was carried out. Data came from immunoSEQ multiplex PCR; TCRdb stores just in-frame clones and leaves some out. The repertoire holds fewer than 150,000 clones, with around 68% as singletons. Sequencing was performed on PBMCs. Receptors were obtained from a woman aged 40 to 50 in good health and CMV-seropositive.

The V call is TRBV5-1, the J call TRBJ2-5; TRBD2 matches at 11 bases. The CDR3 is 14 residues long. Looked up from germline, CDR1 is SGHRS and CDR2 is YFSETQ. J gave up 5 bases and V 4 bases, and 4 bases lay outside the gene matches. The CDR3 bases are TGCGCCAGCAGCCCCGGGACTAGCGGCGAGACCCAGTACTTC. This translates into CASSPGTSGETQYF.

The chain joins TRBV14 to TRBJ2-7; unclear D gene. The CDR3 runs to 10 residues. From germline, CDR1 is SGHDN and CDR2 FVKESK. The ends were cut back, 8 bases at V and 5 bases at J, with 7 bases in the middle. CDR3 nucleotide sequence: TGTGCCAGCGGCAATAACGAGCAGTACTTC. Its protein product is CASGNNEQYF. Looking up the rest from reference TRBV14 and TRBJ2-7 gives the full variable domain: EAGVTQFPSHSVIEKGQTVTLRCDPISGHDNLYWYRRVMGKEIKFLLHFVKESKQDESGMPNNRFLAERTGGTYSTLKVQPAELEDSGVYFCASGNNEQYFGPGTRLTVT.

To note about this clone: Other DNA sequences from this sample encode an identical CDR3 as well. This sequence joins TRBV7-2 and TRBJ2-7; no firm D call. Trimming shortened V by 2 bases and J by 1 base, and 6 bases separated the two germline ends. Germline V gene data show CDR1 as SGHTA and CDR2 as FQGNSA. The CDR3 has 13 amino acids. In DNA, the CDR3 is TGTGCCAGCAGCTTACCAGGATCCTACGAGCAGTACTTC. Its translation is CASSLPGSYEQYF.

The genes are TRBV18 and TRBJ1-2; D uncertain. The CDR3 sequence is 14 residues long. Trimming pared 2 bases from V and 6 bases from J, leaving 13 bases between. Germline CDR1 reads KGHSH; CDR2 reads LQKENI. CDR3 amino acids: CASSPTRVWDGYTF. In nucleotides, the CDR3 is TGTGCCAGCTCACCAACGAGGGTTTGGGATGGCTACACCTTC.

The V gene is TRBV5-4, the J gene TRBJ2-2; TRBD2 aligns across 7 bases. V dropped 4 bases and J dropped 7; count of bases not matched to a gene: 16. The CDR3 covers 17 residues. Germline V gene sequence: CDR1 SGHNT, CDR2 YYREEE (reference sequence). The CDR3 nucleotides are TGTGCCAGCAGCCGGCGATCCGGGAGGTCGTTCGGCGGGGAGCTGTTTTTT. Translation gives CASSRRSGRSFGGELFF.

This clone was observed a few times. The chain is built from TRBV28 and TRBJ1-2, with a possible D match to TRBD1 (6 bases). CDR1 MDHEN and CDR2 SYDVKM come from the germline V gene. This CDR3 region has 15 residues. V was trimmed by 0 bases and J by 0 bases, leaving 8 bases between them. The CDR3 sequence is CASSLWDRTNYGYTF. The CDR3 nucleotides are TGTGCCAGCAGTTTATGGGACAGAACTAACTATGGCTACACCTTC.

The count of this clone is one. The chain recombines TRBV11-3 with TRBJ2-7; TRBD2 agrees at 11 bases. The CDR3 covers 16 residues. Germline CDR1 and CDR2: SGHNT and YENEEA. V shed 4 bases, J shed 4 bases, and the junction held 9 bases outside the gene matches. CDR3 nucleotide sequence: TGTGCCAGCAGCTCTCCGCCAGGGACTAGCGGATACGAGCAGTACTTC. Its protein is CASSSPPGTSGYEQYF.

V usage is TRBV5-1 and J usage is TRBJ1-6, with a weak D call TRBD1 (6 bases). The ends were cut back, 4 bases at V and 10 bases at J, with 12 bases in the middle. Germline loops: CDR1 SGHRS, CDR2 YFSETQ. The CDR3 contains 13 residues. Here the CDR3 reads CASSETGGSPLHF. CDR3 nucleotide sequence: TGCGCCAGCAGCGAGACAGGTGGGTCACCCCTCCACTTT.

The CDR3 DNA sequence: TGTGCCAGCAGTTCCCCGGGACAGGGCTCCTACGAGCAGTACTTC. Protein: CASSSPGQGSYEQYF. The rearrangement uses TRBV6-5 and TRBJ2-7, with 9 bases fitting TRBD1. This CDR3 is 15 amino acids long. V was pared by 4 bases and J by 0 bases, with 4 bases of the junction left unmatched. Germline values: CDR1 MNHEY, CDR2 SVGAGI.

This CDR3 reads CAWGKQGIVSEKLFF. As DNA, the CDR3 is TGTGCCTGGGGAAAACAGGGTATTGTTTCAGAAAAACTGTTTTTT. The chain is built from TRBV30 and TRBJ1-4, with a weak D call TRBD1 (6 bases). The germline CDR1 and CDR2 sequences are GTSNPN and SVGIG (reference sequence). The CDR3 is 15 residues long. The germline V and J ends were trimmed by 5 bases and 8 bases, with 21 bases remaining between them.

The CDR3 DNA is TGTGCCAGCAGCCCAGGGACTAGCGGCGAAGAGACCCAGTACTTC. Protein sequence: CASSPGTSGEETQYF. The chain has TRBV5-8 and TRBJ2-5; TRBD2 matches 11 bases. This CDR3 comprises 15 residues. Germline trimming cut 4 bases from V and 3 bases from J; bases unmatched to any gene: 5. CDR1 SGHTS and CDR2 YDEGEE come from the germline V gene.

In its sample, this clone was seen once. The chain has TRBV2 and TRBJ1-2; 7 bases are shared with TRBD1. V was pared by 6 bases and J by 3 bases, with 7 bases of the junction left unmatched. The CDR3 is made up of 14 amino acids. CDR1 SNHLY and CDR2 FYNNEI come from the germline V gene. The CDR3 DNA reads as TGTGCCAGCAGCCTTGACAGGGAGTACTATGGCTACACCTTC. It translates to CASSLDREYYGYTF.

The chain couples TRBV2 to TRBJ1-5; 10 bases align to TRBD1. J gave up 4 bases and V 7 bases, and 7 bases lay outside the gene matches. The CDR3 has 15 amino acids. Germline CDR1 is SNHLY and CDR2 is FYNNEI. The CDR3 DNA sequence: TGTGCCAGCAAAAGGGAGGGACAGGGGAATCAGCCCCAGCATTTT. The encoded protein is CASKREGQGNQPQHF.

The chain recombines TRBV12-5 with TRBJ2-2; 8 nucleotides agree with TRBD2. Germline trimming cut 5 bases from V and 4 bases from J; bases unmatched to any gene: 3. Germline V lookup: CDR1 LGHNT, CDR2 FRNRAP. This CDR3 region has 14 residues. In nucleotides, the CDR3 is TGTGCTAGTGGTCCCCGGGGGGGCACCGGGGAGCTGTTTTTT. This gives the protein CASGPRGGTGELFF.

The V call is TRBV7-2, the J call TRBJ2-7, with 10 positions matching TRBD2. The V gene's germline CDR1 is SGHTA and CDR2 FQGNSA. The CDR3 covers 15 residues. Trimming cost V 5 bases and J 3 bases; bases outside gene matches: 7. CDR3 DNA: TGTGCCAGCAGCCGCCTAGCGGGGGCCTTCTACGAGCAGTACTTC. It codes for CASSRLAGAFYEQYF.

The chain recombines TRBV7-3 with TRBJ1-1; 8 bases align to TRBD1. This CDR3 is built from 13 residues. V lost 5 bases and J lost 4; bases outside the gene matches: 3. Per germline, CDR1 SGHTA and CDR2 FQGTGA. The CDR3 DNA reads TGTGCCAGCAGCCCTACAGGGGGCACTGAAGCTTTCTTT. It codes for CASSPTGGTEAFF.

The chain uses TRBV19 and TRBJ1-1; TRBD1 might be the D (6 bases). Trimming stripped 8 bases from V and 10 bases from J, with 23 bases between. CDR1 and CDR2 from the germline V gene are LNHDA and SQIVND (reference sequence). This CDR3 spans 14 amino acids. The CDR3 loop reads CASASRGGAEGAFF. Here the CDR3 DNA reads TGTGCCAGTGCCAGTAGGGGGGGGGCCGAAGGAGCTTTCTTT.

The V and J genes are TRBV5-1 and TRBJ1-3, with D possibly TRBD1 on 5 matching bases. V was shortened by 3 bases and J by 2 bases, with 24 bases between the two germline ends. Germline CDR1 and CDR2: SGHRS and YFSETQ. This CDR3 has 19 residues. CDR3 in DNA: TGCGCCAGCAGCTGGGGTGGGCAGGGAATCGGCTACCCTGGAAACACCATATATTTT. Its translation is CASSWGGQGIGYPGNTIYF.

A single count supports this clone. This rearrangement joins TRBV4-2 to TRBJ2-3; TRBD2 aligns across 15 bases. Trimming at V came to 4 bases and at J to 0 bases, leaving 5 bases not matched to a gene. The CDR3 extends over 18 amino acids. Germline CDR1 and CDR2: LGHNA and YNFKEQ. For the CDR3, the DNA is TGTGCCAGCAGCCGTCGGACTAGCGGGGGGGCTAGCACAGATACGCAGTATTTT. Translated, it gives CASSRRTSGGASTDTQYF.

The chain is built from TRBV18 and TRBJ2-7; D remains unclear. The germline gives CDR1 KGHSH, CDR2 LQKENI. Trimming left V 0 bases short and J 3 bases short, with 9 bases between. The CDR3 extends over 14 amino acids. The CDR3 DNA sequence: TGTGCCAGCTCACCACCTCAAAGCCTCTACGAGCAGTACTTC. Its translation is CASSPPQSLYEQYF.

The table lists this clone with a count of one. The sample contains more than one DNA sequence encoding this CDR3. The chain carries TRBV4-2 and TRBJ1-2; TRBD1 matches at 9 bases. The CDR3 has 16 residues. CDR1 LGHNA and CDR2 YNFKEQ come from the germline V gene. J gave up 0 bases and V 0 bases, and 2 bases lay outside the gene matches. CDR3 nucleotides: TGTGCCAGCAGCCAAGACCGACAGGGGGCTAACTATGGCTACACCTTC. This codes for CASSQDRQGANYGYTF.

This sequence joins TRBV6-1 and TRBJ2-3; D unresolved. Germline V gene data show CDR1 as MNHNS and CDR2 as SASEGT. CDR3 length: 14 residues. V lost 6 bases to trimming and J lost 0 bases, with 10 bases between them. This CDR3 reads CASRAGGSTDTQYF. For the CDR3, the DNA is TGTGCCAGCAGAGCCGGCGGCAGCACAGATACGCAGTATTTT.

The V gene is TRBV5-1, the J gene TRBJ1-1, with 10 bases identical to TRBD1. V lost 2 bases to trimming and J lost 1 base; unmatched junction nucleotides: 5. CDR3 length: 16 amino acids. Germline V gene data show CDR1 as SGHRS and CDR2 as YFSETQ. The CDR3 sequence is CASSFGTGDWNTEAFF. The CDR3 DNA sequence: TGCGCCAGCAGCTTCGGGACAGGGGATTGGAACACTGAAGCTTTCTTT. Variable domain in full (rest from reference TRBV5-1 and TRBJ1-1): KAGVTQTPRYLIKTRGQQVTLSCSPISGHRSVSWYQQTPGQGLQFLFEYFSETQRNKGNFPGRFSGRQFSNSRSEMNVSTLELGDSALYLCASSFGTGDWNTEAFFGQGTRLTVV.

This clone has more than one count but fewer than ten. The chain is built from TRBV5-6 and TRBJ2-7, with TRBD2 matching over 15 bases. V shed 4 bases, J shed 3 bases, and the junction held 11 bases outside the gene matches. Germline V gene sequence: CDR1 SGHDT, CDR2 YYEEEE. This CDR3 has 18 amino acids. The DNA for the CDR3 is TGTGCCAGCAGCCTCTCCGGGACTAGCGGGAGGAGGCACTACGAGCAGTACTTC. Its protein is CASSLSGTSGRRHYEQYF.

The sample holds one count of this clone. In DNA, the CDR3 is TGCAGCGCCTCGGGACAGGGGTCACGGAACTATGGCTACACCTTC. Translated: CSASGQGSRNYGYTF. The rearrangement uses TRBV29-1 and TRBJ1-2; TRBD1 matches at 10 bases. Germline CDR1 is SQVTM and CDR2 is ANQGSEA. V was clipped by 7 bases and J by 2 bases; unmatched bases: 10. The CDR3 runs to 15 residues.

The CDR3 region has the DNA TGTGCCAGCAGCTCCGGTCTTGCGCAGACCCAGTACTTC. Protein: CASSSGLAQTQYF. The chain uses TRBV27 and TRBJ2-5, with D unclear. This CDR3 has 13 residues. CDR1 and CDR2 (germline): MNHEY, SMNVEV (reference sequence). Trimming pared 6 bases from V and 6 bases from J, leaving 14 bases between.

Points on this clone: A read error may produce the germline difference seen at one junction end. Other DNA sequences in this specimen translate into the identical CDR3. The chain recombines TRBV5-4 with TRBJ2-7, with a weak D call TRBD2 (7 bases). Germline assignment: CDR1 SGHNT and CDR2 YYREEE (reference sequence). This CDR3 region has 16 residues. The CDR3 DNA is TGCGCCAGCAGCCTAGGGGGGGCTAGCAAGGCCTACGAGCAGTACTTC. As protein: CASSLGGASKAYEQYF.